A selection of T cell receptor beta chains follows, all from one sample in a study of blood T cell repertoires in COVID-19. The protocol was immunoSEQ multiplex PCR, while the TCRdb copy is restricted to in-frame clones and leaves out a portion. The sample lists about 250,000 clones, approximately 78% occurring once. What was sequenced was PBMCs or T cells enriched from blood (not recorded which). These receptors all come from a middle-aged man who had been exposed to COVID-19. Both conserved end residues are part of each CDR3. D genes are given only for firm matches. The size entry is marked missing in some rows and otherwise reads once, few, many or a size class.

clone_size | j_call | d_call | v_call | cdr3_aa | cdr3_nt
NA | TRBJ1-3 | NA | TRBV5-1 | CASSLWTAGNTIYF | TGCGCCAGCAGCCTCTGGACAGCTGGAAACACCATATATTTT
NA | TRBJ2-1 | TRBD2 | TRBV19 | CASSIGTSPNEQFF | TGTGCCAGTAGTATTGGGACTAGCCCCAATGAGCAGTTCTTC
NA | TRBJ1-2 | TRBD1 | TRBV28 | CASSFGQGSRGYTF | TGTGCCAGCAGTTTCGGACAGGGGTCGCGCGGCTACACCTTC
once | TRBJ2-3 | TRBD2 | TRBV4-2 | CASSQVSLAVSTDTQYF | TGTGCCAGCAGCCAAGTCTCGCTAGCGGTTAGCACAGATACGCAGTATTTT
NA | TRBJ2-2 | NA | TRBV7-9 | CASSLGASNTGELFF | TGTGCCAGCAGCTTAGGGGCCTCCAACACCGGGGAGCTGTTTTTT
NA | TRBJ1-5 | NA | TRBV7-2 | CASSLFRGAQHF | TGTGCCAGCAGCTTATTCCGGGGGGCCCAGCATTTT
NA | TRBJ2-3 | NA | TRBV27 | CASSLTGLRDTQYF | TGTGCCAGCAGCCTAACAGGTTTAAGGGATACGCAGTATTTT
once | TRBJ1-2 | TRBD1 | TRBV15 | CATSDWDRGHNYGYTF | TGTGCCACCAGCGACTGGGACAGGGGGCACAACTATGGCTACACCTTC
once | TRBJ2-4 | TRBD2 | TRBV3-1/TRBV3-2 | CASSRRLAGAIMVQYF | TGTGCCAGCAGCCGTAGACTAGCGGGGGCGATAATGGTTCAGTACTTC
NA | TRBJ1-5 | NA | TRBV5-6 | CASSLKQNMVDQPQHF | TGTGCCAGCAGCCTGAAACAGAACATGGTCGATCAGCCCCAGCATTTT
NA | TRBJ2-1 | NA | TRBV5-1 | CASSLDIEQFF | TGCGCCAGCAGCTTGGATATTGAGCAGTTCTTC
NA | TRBJ1-5 | NA | TRBV2 | CASSGRTGLSNQPQHF | TGTGCCAGCAGTGGGAGGACGGGCCTTAGCAATCAGCCCCAGCATTTT
NA | TRBJ2-1 | NA | TRBV6-6 | CASSRAGQGSLAGVLREQFF | TGTGCCAGCAGTCGAGCTGGACAGGGGTCTCTAGCGGGAGTCTTGCGTGAGCAGTTCTTC
NA | TRBJ1-6 | TRBD1 | TRBV2 | CASSLSTGVVYSPLHF | TGTGCCAGCAGTCTCTCAACAGGGGTGGTTTATTCACCCCTCCACTTT
NA | TRBJ2-7 | TRBD2 | TRBV5-4 | CASSWGLAGGNEQYF | TGTGCCAGCAGCTGGGGACTAGCGGGAGGAAACGAGCAGTACTTC
NA | TRBJ2-2 | NA | TRBV10-3 | CAISDYGELFF | TGTGCCATCAGTGACTACGGGGAGCTGTTTTTT
NA | TRBJ2-2 | TRBD2 | TRBV18 | CASSKQKTSGTGELFF | TGTGCCAGCTCTAAACAGAAAACTAGCGGCACCGGGGAGCTGTTTTTT
NA | TRBJ2-7 | TRBD2 | TRBV30 | CAWSRQRGGEQYF | TGTGCCTGGAGTCGCCAGCGGGGCGGCGAGCAGTACTTC
NA | TRBJ1-1 | TRBD1 | TRBV5-4 | CASSHRDRETTEAFF | TGTGCCAGCAGCCACCGGGACAGGGAAACCACTGAAGCTTTCTTT
NA | TRBJ2-2 | TRBD2 | TRBV9 | CASSVGLAGVTGELFF | TGTGCCAGCAGCGTAGGGCTAGCGGGAGTAACCGGGGAGCTGTTTTTT
NA | TRBJ2-7 | NA | TRBV7-8 | CASSSRQAPFGEQYF | TGTGCCAGCAGCTCCAGACAGGCACCGTTTGGGGAGCAGTACTTC
NA | TRBJ2-1 | TRBD2 | TRBV27 | CASSFTGGQNEQFF | TGTGCCAGCAGTTTCACGGGAGGGCAAAATGAGCAGTTCTTC
NA | TRBJ2-2 | TRBD1 | TRBV29-1 | CSVEAYTGGTGELFF | TGCAGCGTTGAAGCCTATACAGGGGGAACCGGGGAGCTGTTTTTT
NA | TRBJ1-5 | NA | TRBV18 | CASSPVDSFNQPQHF | TGTGCCAGCTCACCAGTTGACAGTTTCAATCAGCCCCAGCATTTT
NA | TRBJ2-2 | NA | TRBV4-2 | CASSLTTTGELFF | TGTGCCAGCAGCCTCACCACAACCGGGGAGCTGTTTTTT
once | TRBJ2-5 | NA | TRBV12-3/TRBV12-4 | CASSPGMETQYF | TGTGCCAGCAGTCCAGGGATGGAGACCCAGTACTTC
NA | TRBJ1-4 | NA | TRBV7-9 | CASSLVREPNEKLFF | TGTGCCAGCAGCTTAGTCAGGGAACCTAATGAAAAACTGTTTTTT